A selection of T cell receptor beta chains follows, all from one sample in a study of blood T cell repertoires in COVID-19. The data were produced by immunoSEQ multiplex PCR, yet TCRdb's version contains in-frame clones alone and is incomplete. The sample holds under 150,000 clones, about 70% seen once. The sequenced sample was peripheral blood. The source of these receptors is a woman in her seventies with acute or convalescent COVID-19. Both conserved end residues are part of each CDR3. A D gene is named only where the DNA matches it firmly. Size values are once, few and many counts, or a class for expanded clones, and some rows have none.

v_gene: TRBV14; d_gene: .; len: 14; j_gene: TRBJ1-2; abundance: .; CDR3aa: CASSQVGPNYGYTF; CDR3nt: TGTGCCAGCAGCCAAGTGGGGCCGAACTATGGCTACACCTTC
v_gene: TRBV15; d_gene: .; len: 15; j_gene: TRBJ2-2; abundance: .; CDR3aa: CATSRDRLVLGELFF; CDR3nt: TGTGCCACCAGCAGAGATCGGCTAGTCCTCGGGGAGCTGTTTTTT
v_gene: TRBV25-1; d_gene: .; len: 12; j_gene: TRBJ1-1; abundance: .; CDR3aa: CASKRGSAEAFF; CDR3nt: TGTGCCAGCAAAAGAGGATCGGCTGAAGCTTTCTTT
v_gene: TRBV19; d_gene: TRBD1; len: 15; j_gene: TRBJ1-2; abundance: .; CDR3aa: CASSTTIQGAGGYTF; CDR3nt: TGTGCCAGTAGTACAACGATCCAGGGGGCAGGAGGCTACACCTTC
v_gene: TRBV18; d_gene: TRBD1; len: 14; j_gene: TRBJ2-5; abundance: .; CDR3aa: CASSPLRGKETQYF; CDR3nt: TGTGCCAGCTCACCCCTCAGGGGGAAAGAGACCCAGTACTTC
v_gene: TRBV11-2; d_gene: TRBD1; len: 15; j_gene: TRBJ2-7; abundance: .; CDR3aa: CASSPSRDRGREQYF; CDR3nt: TGTGCCAGCAGCCCCAGCCGGGACAGGGGGAGAGAGCAGTACTTC
v_gene: TRBV29-1; d_gene: TRBD2; len: 13; j_gene: TRBJ2-7; abundance: .; CDR3aa: CSVLAGVAYEQYF; CDR3nt: TGCAGCGTTTTAGCGGGAGTCGCCTACGAGCAGTACTTC
v_gene: TRBV28; d_gene: TRBD1; len: 15; j_gene: TRBJ1-6; abundance: medium-sized; CDR3aa: CASTPPTGNNSPLHF; CDR3nt: TGTGCCAGCACCCCACCGACAGGGAATAATTCACCCCTCCACTTT
v_gene: TRBV19; d_gene: TRBD1; len: 14; j_gene: TRBJ2-3; abundance: .; CDR3aa: CASSGPNRGDTQYF; CDR3nt: TGTGCCAGTAGTGGACCAAACAGGGGTGATACGCAGTATTTT
v_gene: TRBV4-1; d_gene: TRBD1; len: 17; j_gene: TRBJ2-2; abundance: many; CDR3aa: CASSQGRQGLPTGELFF; CDR3nt: TGCGCCAGCAGCCAAGGCCGACAGGGTCTCCCGACCGGGGAGCTGTTTTTT
v_gene: TRBV18; d_gene: .; len: 15; j_gene: TRBJ1-2; abundance: few; CDR3aa: CASSPTGGTNYGYTF; CDR3nt: TGTGCCAGCTCGCCCACTGGAGGGACTAACTATGGCTACACCTTC
v_gene: TRBV24-1; d_gene: .; len: 21; j_gene: TRBJ2-3; abundance: .; CDR3aa: CATSEKKRLGRAQSGTDTQYF; CDR3nt: TGTGCCACCAGTGAAAAAAAAAGGCTGGGCAGGGCGCAAAGTGGTACAGATACGCAGTATTTT
v_gene: TRBV18; d_gene: TRBD2; len: 15; j_gene: TRBJ2-3; abundance: few; CDR3aa: CASSPSGSGTDTQYF; CDR3nt: TGTGCCAGCTCGCCAAGCGGGAGCGGGACAGATACGCAGTATTTT
v_gene: TRBV6-6; d_gene: .; len: 15; j_gene: TRBJ2-7; abundance: .; CDR3aa: CASSYGSTRVYEQYF; CDR3nt: TGTGCCAGCAGTTACGGTTCGACTAGGGTCTACGAGCAGTACTTC
v_gene: TRBV5-6; d_gene: TRBD1; len: 15; j_gene: TRBJ2-3; abundance: once; CDR3aa: CASSWRQGRTDTQYF; CDR3nt: TGTGCCAGCAGTTGGAGACAGGGGCGGACAGATACGCAGTATTTT
v_gene: TRBV9; d_gene: .; len: 19; j_gene: TRBJ1-1; abundance: .; CDR3aa: CASSVEERQAVGGRTEAFF; CDR3nt: TGTGCCAGCAGCGTAGAGGAAAGGCAAGCGGTCGGCGGGAGGACTGAAGCTTTCTTT
v_gene: TRBV6-5; d_gene: TRBD1; len: 15; j_gene: TRBJ1-6; abundance: .; CDR3aa: CASSLLSGGESPLHF; CDR3nt: TGTGCCAGCAGTCTCCTCTCAGGGGGCGAGTCACCCCTCCACTTT
v_gene: TRBV5-1; d_gene: .; len: 15; j_gene: TRBJ2-3; abundance: .; CDR3aa: CASSLPTLGVDTQYF; CDR3nt: TGCGCCAGCAGCTTACCCACCCTAGGGGTAGATACGCAGTATTTT